Listed below are T cell receptor beta chains from one sample, sequenced in a study of shared clonotypes between healthy human individuals. The table came from immunoSEQ multiplex PCR; TCRdb's copy has only in-frame clones and leaves some out. The table lists 600,000 to 750,000 clones, about two thirds of them singletons, with 1.8% in the top ten. Material: memory CD4+ T cells sorted from blood. All receptors derive from a woman in her twenties or thirties in good health. Each CDR3 is given with its conserved first and last residue. The D gene is left open where the match is weak. Expanded clones are given a class, and other clones once, few, many or no size at all.

d_gene,j_gene,abundance,v_gene,CDR3nt,CDR3aa
.,TRBJ2-3,.,TRBV9,TGTGCCAGCAGCGTAGGCGTTGGCACAGATACGCAGTATTTT,CASSVGVGTDTQYF
.,TRBJ1-1,few,TRBV5-6,TGTGCCAGCAGCTTGGTTTGGGCAGGGAGTACTGAAGCTTTCTTT,CASSLVWAGSTEAFF
.,TRBJ2-1,once,TRBV6-5,TGTGCCAGCAGTACCGGCAGACTTATGAATGAGCAGTTCTTC,CASSTGRLMNEQFF
.,TRBJ1-2,.,TRBV19,TGTGCCAGTAGTATCGCAAGGGATCGGGGCTACACCTTC,CASSIARDRGYTF
.,TRBJ1-1,.,TRBV7-3,TGTGCCAGCAGCTTCGGACGGAACACTGAAGCTTTCTTT,CASSFGRNTEAFF
.,TRBJ1-5,.,TRBV19,TGTGCCAGTAGTATAGCGGGGGGTGGCAATCAGCCCCAGCATTTT,CASSIAGGGNQPQHF
TRBD2,TRBJ2-1,few,TRBV5-4,TGTGCCAGCAGCATCCCGACCGGGGGGTCCTACAATGAGCAGTTCTTC,CASSIPTGGSYNEQFF
TRBD1,TRBJ1-1,.,TRBV7-7,TGTGCCAGCAGCCGTCCCACAGGGGTGACTGAAGCTTTCTTT,CASSRPTGVTEAFF
.,TRBJ1-1,.,TRBV6-1,TGTGCCACCTACACCGAGAAGAACACTGAAGCTTTCTTT,CATYTEKNTEAFF
.,TRBJ2-5,.,TRBV28,TGTGCCAGCAGTGGGGCGACTACCCAAGAGACCCAGTACTTC,CASSGATTQETQYF
TRBD2,TRBJ2-5,few,TRBV19,TGTGCCAGTAGTCCACGTCATAGCGGGAGCTTCGGTAAAGAGACCCAGTACTTC,CASSPRHSGSFGKETQYF
.,TRBJ1-1,.,TRBV27,TGTGCCAGCACTTATTCTCCGGGATCCACTGAAGCTTTCTTT,CASTYSPGSTEAFF
.,TRBJ2-2,.,TRBV18,TGTGCCAGCTCACCATCATCCGGGAACACCGGGGAGCTGTTTTTT,CASSPSSGNTGELFF
TRBD1,TRBJ2-5,.,TRBV25-1,TGTGCCAGCACCGGGACAGGGGAAGAGACCCAGTACTTC,CASTGTGEETQYF
.,TRBJ2-3,.,TRBV25-1,TGTGCCAGCAGCTCAGGGGGGGGGACAGATACGCAGTATTTT,CASSSGGGTDTQYF
.,TRBJ2-7,few,TRBV10-3,TGTGCCATCAGTGACGGCAGCAGTTACGAGCAGTACTTC,CAISDGSSYEQYF
TRBD1,TRBJ1-3,.,TRBV11-2,TGTGCCAGCAGCTCAGGGACAGGGAACGGCCGAAACACCATATATTTT,CASSSGTGNGRNTIYF
TRBD1,TRBJ1-3,few,TRBV5-6,TGTGCCAGCAGTCCAGACAGGGGAAGCTCTGGAAACACCATATATTTT,CASSPDRGSSGNTIYF
.,TRBJ2-3,few,TRBV4-1,TGCGCCAGCAGCCAAAGGCCCGACAGGTACACAGATACGCAGTATTTT,CASSQRPDRYTDTQYF
.,TRBJ2-3,.,TRBV5-1,TGCGCCAGCAGCTTGGCGACGATTAGCACAGATACGCAGTATTTT,CASSLATISTDTQYF
.,TRBJ2-4,.,TRBV11-2,TGTGCCAGCAGTCTCTCAGGGGCCGCCAAAAACATTCAGTACTTC,CASSLSGAAKNIQYF
TRBD1,TRBJ1-2,.,TRBV7-2,TGTGCCAGCAGCACCCGTATGGGACAGGGAAACTATGGCTACACCTTC,CASSTRMGQGNYGYTF
TRBD2,TRBJ2-1,.,TRBV29-1,TGCAGCGTGCAACGCGGGACTAGCGGGAACAATGAGCAGTTCTTC,CSVQRGTSGNNEQFF
TRBD2,TRBJ2-5,once,TRBV6-6,TGTGCCAGCACCCCCAGTAGGCTAGCGGGAGTAGAGACCCAGTACTTC,CASTPSRLAGVETQYF
.,TRBJ2-4,once,TRBV29-1,TGCAGCGCACCAGATCTAGCCAAAAACATTCAGTACTTC,CSAPDLAKNIQYF
.,TRBJ2-1,.,TRBV11-2,TGTGCCAGCAGCCTTTTGGATGAGCAGTTCTTC,CASSLLDEQFF
TRBD2,TRBJ2-2,.,TRBV29-1,TGCAGCGTTGATAGCGGGAGTCGCACCGGGGAGCTGTTTTTT,CSVDSGSRTGELFF
TRBD2,TRBJ2-3,.,TRBV10-3,TGTGCCATCAGAACTGGACTAGCGGGAGAAGGAGATACGCAGTATTTT,CAIRTGLAGEGDTQYF
.,TRBJ2-5,.,TRBV2,TGTGCCAGCAGTGAAGGGGGTGGGCGGCATGAGACCCAGTACTTC,CASSEGGGRHETQYF
.,TRBJ2-7,.,TRBV11-2,TGTGCCAGCAGCTCGGCGGAGCTCGCACGACGTGAGCAGTACTTC,CASSSAELARREQYF
TRBD2,TRBJ2-7,.,TRBV7-2,TGTGCCAGCAGCTTAGAAGCCGTGTCGGGGGGAGGGCAGTACTTC,CASSLEAVSGGGQYF
.,TRBJ1-5,.,TRBV19,TGTGCCATCGGGGCCAAAAATCAGCCCCAGCATTTT,CAIGAKNQPQHF
.,TRBJ1-1,few,TRBV7-8,TGTGCCAGCAGCTTAGCGCTAGGGGTAATGAACACTGAAGCTTTCTTT,CASSLALGVMNTEAFF
TRBD1,TRBJ2-7,.,TRBV14,TGTGCCAGCAGCCTAAGGACAGGCCAGACCTACGAGCAGTACTTC,CASSLRTGQTYEQYF
.,TRBJ1-1,few,TRBV5-4,TGTGCCAGCCAGGAGACGACCAACACTGAAGCTTTCTTT,CASQETTNTEAFF
TRBD2,TRBJ2-2,.,TRBV19,TGTGCCACCCGCCTAGCGGGAGGGCCGAACACCGGGGAGCTGTTTTTT,CATRLAGGPNTGELFF
TRBD2,TRBJ2-3,many,TRBV6-6,TGTGCCAGCCGCGGGACTATCACAGATACGCAGTATTTT,CASRGTITDTQYF
.,TRBJ1-5,.,TRBV4-1,TGCGCCAGCAGCCAAGGGTTCAATCAGCCCCAGCATTTT,CASSQGFNQPQHF
.,TRBJ2-2,few,TRBV29-1,TGCAGCGTCTATAACACCGGGGAGCTGTTTTTT,CSVYNTGELFF
.,TRBJ2-7,once,TRBV28,TGTGCCAGCAGTCCCCGGGCAGGGCTCTACGAGCAGTACTTC,CASSPRAGLYEQYF
TRBD2,TRBJ2-1,.,TRBV10-1,TGCGCCAGCAGTAGACTAGCGGGAGAGGATGAGCAGTTCTTC,CASSRLAGEDEQFF
.,TRBJ1-5,.,TRBV19,TGTGCCAGTAGGAGCGGGTCAGGTCAGCCCCAGCATTTT,CASRSGSGQPQHF
TRBD1,TRBJ2-5,.,TRBV19,TGTGCCAGTAGTAGGACGTGGACAGGGTTAGAGACCCAGTACTTC,CASSRTWTGLETQYF
TRBD1,TRBJ1-2,.,TRBV5-1,TGCGCCAGCAGCTTTTTTTTCCTGACAGGGGTTAACTATGGCTACACCTTC,CASSFFFLTGVNYGYTF
.,TRBJ2-2,.,TRBV5-1,TGCGCCAGCAGCTCCGGGACGGACACCGGGGAGCTGTTTTTT,CASSSGTDTGELFF